These 31 T cell receptor beta chains were sequenced from one sample in a study of CD8+ T cells in alopecia areata. The sequencing template was cDNA reverse transcribed from extracted RNA. The protocol was immunoSEQ multiplex PCR, while the TCRdb copy is restricted to in-frame clones and leaves out a portion. This sample carries around 290,000 clones, none of them present only once. It was with CD4, CD8alpha, NKG2D, NKG2ACE and other markers that pooled cutaneous lymph node cells were sorted. The sequenced sample was CD4+ T cells sorted from a lymph node. These receptors were taken from a C3H/HeJ mouse with alopecia areata. For this mouse line, the MHC haplotype is H2-k.

This clone occurred a few times. Gene and germline names: mouse. The CDR3 end lies 4 residues beyond the end of the read and is filled in from the germline J gene. The sample contains more than one DNA sequence encoding this CDR3. The rearrangement uses TRBV5 and TRBJ1-1, with no clear D. CDR1 is LGHNA, CDR2 YNLKQL, per germline (reference sequence). The CDR3 is made up of 13 amino acids. The V gene lost 2 bases and the J gene lost 1 base, with 5 bases spanning the gap. CDR3: CASSQSGNTEVFF. The part of the CDR3 DNA that was read is TGTGCCAGCAGCCAATCAGGGAACACA.

This clone was counted between two and nine times. Here the gene names and germline are mouse. From the germline J gene comes the end of the CDR3, since the read stops 4 residues before it. This same CDR3 is encoded by further DNA sequences in the sample. J is TRBJ2-3 and V is TRBV19; tentatively, D is TRBD1 (5 bases). Germline V gene lookup returns CDR1 FNHDT and CDR2 SITEND (reference sequence). The V end was cut by 1 base, the J end by 1 base, with 7 bases between. This CDR3 contains 14 residues. CDR3 DNA, as far as it was read: TGTGCCAGCAGTATAACAGGTGGTGCAGAA. Its protein is CASSITGGAE. The full CDR3 is CASSITGGAETLYF.

This clone qualifies as medium-sized. Mouse gene names and germline throughout. The CDR3 DNA, read in part, is TGTGCCTGGGGTACAGGGGTAGGCACCGGG. This codes for CAWGTGVGTG. The full CDR3 sequence reads CAWGTGVGTGQLYF. The V and J genes are TRBV31 and TRBJ2-2, with 7 nucleotides matching TRBD1. The read falls 4 residues short of the CDR3 end, and the missing part is taken from the germline J gene. Unmatched junction bases numbered 7, after V lost 5 bases and J lost 4 bases. In germline, CDR1 is GKSSPN, CDR2 SITVG. This CDR3 region has 14 residues.

This clone was counted between two and nine times. The gene names here belong to mouse. The read ends 4 residues shy of where the CDR3 ends; the end is completed using the germline J gene. The gene calls are TRBV13-1 and TRBJ2-7, with 14 bases aligning to TRBD2. The CDR3 has 15 amino acids. The germline V gene has CDR1 NSHNY and CDR2 SYGAGN. This CDR3 reads CASSGPGLGGHEQYF. The DNA read from the CDR3 is TGTGCCAGCAGTGGACCGGGACTGGGGGGGCAT.

This clone was seen more than once but under ten times. The gene symbols are mouse symbols. From the germline J gene comes the end of the CDR3, since the read stops 4 residues before it. This chain links TRBV13-2 with TRBJ2-5; 9 nucleotides match TRBD2. The germline CDR1 and CDR2 sequences are NNHNN and SYGAGS (reference sequence). This CDR3 is 14 amino acids long. The CDR3 loop is CASGGLGSKDTQYF. CDR3 bases read: TGTGCCAGCGGAGGACTGGGGAGTAAAGAC.

This clone showed up just a few times. Gene names and germline refer to mouse. The CDR3 bases that were read are TGTGCCAGCAGCCAAGATGGGACAGGGGTTTCGCCC. Translated: CASSQDGTGVSP. The whole CDR3 sequence is CASSQDGTGVSPLYF. This chain joins TRBV5 and TRBJ1-6; 10 bases align to TRBD1. The read is 3 residues too short to cover the CDR3 end, so that end is filled in from the germline J gene. TRBJ1-6 is an open reading frame whose function is uncertain. With 0 bases clipped from V and 9 bases from J, the junction kept 2 bases outside the gene matches. The CDR3 is 15 residues long. The germline V gene has CDR1 LGHNA and CDR2 YNLKQL (reference sequence).

In its sample, this clone was seen a few times. The gene symbols are mouse symbols. The CDR3 goes on 4 residues after the read ends, and that part is filled in from the germline J gene. Other DNA sequences in this specimen translate into the identical CDR3. This chain uses TRBV13-2 with TRBJ2-1; D perhaps matches TRBD2 (7 bases). V shed 0 bases and J shed 1 base, with 8 bases lying between them. From germline, CDR1 is NNHNN and CDR2 SYGAGS (reference sequence). The CDR3 loop spans 15 amino acids. CDR3 loop: CASGDGGANYAEQFF. CDR3 bases read: TGTGCCAGCGGTGATGGGGGGGCGAACTATGCT.

This clone has only a few counts. The germline and genes are mouse ones. The CDR3 goes on 4 residues after the read ends, and that part is filled in from the germline J gene. This chain links TRBV5 with TRBJ1-1, with D possibly being TRBD1 (5 bases). The CDR3 runs to 13 residues. In germline, CDR1 is LGHNA, CDR2 YNLKQL (reference sequence). The CDR3 bases that were read are TGTGCCAGCAGCCGCGACAGAACTACA. As protein: CASSRDRTT. The full CDR3 reads CASSRDRTTEVFF.

This clone has just a few counts. The gene names here belong to mouse. The read terminates 4 residues before the CDR3 end, so the remaining end is supplied by the germline J gene. The chain recombines TRBV13-2 with TRBJ1-2; D is possibly TRBD1 (6 bases). Between the trimmed V and J ends, which lost 0 bases and 1 base, there was a span of 10 bases. Per germline, CDR1 NNHNN and CDR2 SYGAGS (reference sequence). The CDR3 loop spans 15 amino acids. CDR3 in amino acids: CASGDEGRGNSDYTF. Partial CDR3 DNA: TGTGCCAGCGGTGATGAGGGCAGGGGAAACTCC.

Notes on this clone: Gene and germline names: mouse. The read finishes 4 residues shy of the CDR3 end, and the germline J gene is used to complete it. V and J are TRBV13-1 and TRBJ2-1; D gene unclear. The germline V and J ends were trimmed by 2 bases and 0 bases, with 6 bases remaining between them. The CDR3 length is 14 residues. Looked up from germline, CDR1 is NSHNY and CDR2 is SYGAGN. CDR3 DNA (partial): TGTGCCAGCAGTGACAGGTATAACTATGCT. It encodes CASSDRYNYA. The whole CDR3 protein reads CASSDRYNYAEQFF.

Only a few counts were recorded for this clone. A much larger clonotype is one base distant, so this may be a read error. All gene names here are mouse names. The same CDR3 is also encoded by other DNA sequences in this sample. This CDR3 is CASSGTGEDTQYF. CDR3 DNA, as far as it was read: TGTGCCAGCAGTGGGACAGGGGAAGAC. The V call is TRBV19, the J call TRBJ2-5; 10 bases align to TRBD1. The sequence runs out 4 residues before the end of the CDR3; the remainder is reconstructed from the germline J gene. The germline V gene has CDR1 FNHDT and CDR2 SITEND (reference sequence). CDR3 length: 13 residues.

With regard to this clone: Genes and germline are mouse. CDR3 region: CTCRTANTGQLYF. The sequenced CDR3 bases are TGCACCTGCAGGACAGCAAACACCGGG. This chain uses TRBV1 with TRBJ2-2; possible D gene TRBD1, 5 bases. Read sequence stops 4 residues before the CDR3 end, and the germline J gene provides the missing end. The V end was cut by 6 bases, the J end by 0 bases, with 5 bases between. Germline CDR1 is NSQYPW and CDR2 is LRSPGD (reference sequence). This CDR3 spans 13 amino acids.

To note about this clone: Mouse germline and gene names are used. The read terminates 3 residues before the CDR3 end, so the remaining end is supplied by the germline J gene. Other nucleotide sequences in the sample specify the same CDR3. The chain is built from TRBV13-1 and TRBJ1-6, with 9 bases matching TRBD1. TRBJ1-6 is an ORF for which the function is uncertain. Per the germline V gene, CDR1 is NSHNY and CDR2 is SYGAGN. Losses at the gene ends were 0 bases for V and 3 bases for J; bases not matched to a gene: 1. This CDR3 comprises 16 residues. The part of the CDR3 DNA that was read is TGTGCCAGCAGTGATGTGGGACAGGGCTATAATTCGCCC. Translation gives CASSDVGQGYNSP. The entire CDR3 protein reads CASSDVGQGYNSPLYF.

Only a few counts were recorded for this clone. Gene names and germline match the mouse. The observed sequence ends 4 residues before the CDR3 terminus, with the missing tail filled in from the germline J gene. The chain couples TRBV13-1 to TRBJ2-1, with 7 bases that match TRBD1. The CDR3 extends over 15 amino acids. V dropped 2 bases and J dropped 1; count of bases not matched to a gene: 3. Germline CDR1 and CDR2: NSHNY and SYGAGN. The sequenced CDR3 bases are TGTGCCAGCAGTGAAAACAGGGGAAACTATGCT. This codes for CASSENRGNYA. In full, the CDR3 is CASSENRGNYAEQFF.

Only a few counts were recorded for this clone. Gene names refer to mouse genes. The read terminates 4 residues before the CDR3 end, so the remaining end is supplied by the germline J gene. This rearrangement joins TRBV13-3 to TRBJ1-2; 7 positions match TRBD1. Germline assignment: CDR1 NNHDY and CDR2 SYVADS. This CDR3 contains 14 residues. J lost 2 bases, V lost 4 bases, and 5 bases had no gene match. The part of the CDR3 DNA that was read is TGTGCCAGCAGTCACAGGGGAGGGAACTCC. Translation: CASSHRGGNS. The full CDR3 reads CASSHRGGNSDYTF.

A note on this clone: Mouse gene names apply. The read comes to an end 4 residues before the CDR3 does, leaving the germline J gene to fill in the end. The chain has TRBV12-1 and TRBJ2-4; maybe TRBD2 (7 bases). Germline V gives CDR1 SGHSN, CDR2 HYEKVE. The CDR3 has 15 amino acids. V lost 0 bases and J 2 bases, leaving 11 bases between the germline ends. This chain's CDR3 is CASSLVLGAQNTLYF. The DNA read from the CDR3 is TGTGCCAGCTCTCTCGTCCTGGGGGCTCAAAAC.

This clone has a handful of counts. Any gene name here is a mouse gene name. The read ends 4 residues shy of where the CDR3 ends; the end is completed using the germline J gene. J is TRBJ2-2 and V is TRBV13-1; 9 bases are shared with TRBD1. CDR1 NSHNY and CDR2 SYGAGN come from the germline V gene. J gave up 4 bases and V 0 bases, and 4 bases lay outside the gene matches. The CDR3 is 16 residues long. The sequenced CDR3 bases are TGTGCCAGCAGTGATGGGGGACAGGGAGGCACCGGG. This encodes CASSDGGQGGTG. The CDR3 in full is CASSDGGQGGTGQLYF.

This clone came up a few times. Germline and genes: mouse. The observed sequence ends 4 residues before the CDR3 terminus, with the missing tail filled in from the germline J gene. J is TRBJ2-7 and V is TRBV5, with TRBD2 matching over 9 bases. The CDR3 length is 15 residues. The V and J ends lost 4 bases and 1 base, in that order; junction bases with no gene match: 5. From germline, CDR1 is LGHNA and CDR2 YNLKQL (reference sequence). The sequenced part of the CDR3 DNA is TGTGCCAGCAGCCCTCCGGGACTGGGTTCCTAT. Amino acids: CASSPPGLGSY. The entire CDR3 reads CASSPPGLGSYEQYF.

This clone appeared many times. Gene names follow the mouse nomenclature. Read data end 4 residues before the CDR3 end; the end is taken from the germline J gene. Other nucleotide sequences in the sample specify the same CDR3. The chain uses TRBV5 and TRBJ1-1, with 7 bases aligning to TRBD1. The CDR3 is made up of 14 amino acids. Per germline, CDR1 LGHNA and CDR2 YNLKQL (reference sequence). V lost 4 bases, J lost 1 base, and 3 bases stayed unmatched. This chain's CDR3 is CASSPRDRNTEVFF. The part of the CDR3 DNA that was read is TGTGCCAGCAGCCCCCGGGACAGAAACACA.

The table lists this clone with a few counts. Gene names are the mouse ones. The CDR3 end is not reached by the read, which stops 4 residues before it; the germline J gene fills it in. The sample carries other DNA sequences with the same CDR3. The rearrangement links TRBV19 to TRBJ2-3; 8 positions match TRBD1. With 1 base clipped from V and 3 bases from J, the junction kept 1 base outside the gene matches. The CDR3 has 14 amino acids. The germline gives CDR1 FNHDT, CDR2 SITEND (reference sequence). This CDR3 is CASSIQGAAETLYF. Incomplete CDR3 DNA: TGTGCCAGCAGTATACAGGGGGCAGCAGAA. The whole variable domain, remainder taken from reference TRBV19 and TRBJ2-3, is GGIITQTPKFLIGQEGQKLTLKCQQNFNHDTMYWYRQDSGKGLRLIYYSITENDLQKGDLSEGYDASREKKSSFSLTVTSAQKNEMAVFLCASSIQGAAETLYFGSGTRLTVL.

This clone was seen more than once but under ten times. Mouse names are used for the genes. Read coverage stops 4 residues before the CDR3 terminus; the germline J gene supplies the remainder. This rearrangement joins TRBV19 to TRBJ2-3, with 10 bases matching TRBD2. The CDR3 runs to 15 residues. Germline V gives CDR1 FNHDT, CDR2 SITEND (reference sequence). The trim removed 4 bases at V and 1 base at J, leaving 3 bases unmatched. This CDR3 is CASSLLGGGAETLYF. The sequenced part of the CDR3 DNA is TGTGCCAGCAGTCTACTGGGGGGGGGTGCAGAA.

This clone was counted only a few times. Gene names follow the mouse nomenclature. The CDR3 end lies 4 residues beyond the end of the read and is filled in from the germline J gene. This sample includes further DNA sequences coding for the same CDR3. The chain links TRBV31 to TRBJ2-1, with D uncertain. The CDR3 runs to 12 residues. Germline lookup yields CDR1 GKSSPN and CDR2 SITVG. Deletions cut 0 bases from V and 3 bases from J, with 3 bases between. The DNA read from the CDR3 is TGTGCCTGGAGTCTGGGCTATGCT. It codes for CAWSLGYA. From start to end, the CDR3 is CAWSLGYAEQFF.

This clone was detected only a few times. All gene names here are mouse names. Read coverage stops 4 residues before the CDR3 terminus; the germline J gene supplies the remainder. The gene calls are TRBV13-1 and TRBJ2-7; 7 positions match TRBD1. The CDR3 extends over 11 amino acids. The V gene's germline CDR1 is NSHNY and CDR2 SYGAGN. The part of the CDR3 DNA that was read is TGTGCCAGCAGGGGGACAGAT. Its translation is CASRGTD. The complete CDR3 reads CASRGTDEQYF.

This clone came up a few times. Gene names are mouse gene names. The CDR3 goes on 4 residues after the read ends, and that part is filled in from the germline J gene. This sequence joins TRBV1 and TRBJ2-1; tentatively, D is TRBD1 (6 bases). The CDR3 totals 15 residues. The germline V gene has CDR1 NSQYPW and CDR2 LRSPGD (reference sequence). Partial CDR3 DNA: TGCACCTGCAGTGCAGATACACAGGGTGGCGCT. Amino acids: CTCSADTQGGA. The whole CDR3 region reads CTCSADTQGGAEQFF.

This clone showed up many times. Mouse gene names apply. The read comes to an end 4 residues before the CDR3 does, leaving the germline J gene to fill in the end. The genes are TRBV13-3 and TRBJ2-2; TRBD1 matches at 8 bases. V lost 5 bases and J lost 2; bases outside the gene matches: 2. Per the germline V gene, CDR1 is NNHDY and CDR2 is SYVADS. This CDR3 contains 14 residues. The covered CDR3 bases are TGTGCCAGCAGGTACAGGGGGAACACCGGG. Amino acid sequence: CASRYRGNTG. The complete CDR3 protein is CASRYRGNTGQLYF.

Concerning this clone itself: Gene labels here are mouse ones. Other DNA sequences in the sample encode the same CDR3. This CDR3 reads CASGGGQGANTGQLYF. CDR3 bases read: TGTGCCAGCGGTGGGGGACAGGGGGCAAACACCGGG. This sequence joins TRBV13-2 and TRBJ2-2, with 11 bases lining up with TRBD1. The DNA ends 4 residues before the CDR3 does, and the rest of the CDR3 is filled in from the germline J gene. Trimming at V came to 3 bases and at J to 0 bases, leaving 1 base not matched to a gene. Germline CDR1 and CDR2: NNHNN and SYGAGS (reference sequence). This CDR3 contains 16 residues.

Worth noting for this clone: Any gene name here is a mouse gene name. The CDR3 end falls 4 residues outside the read, so it is completed with the germline J gene. The rearrangement links TRBV1 to TRBJ1-1; 8 bases are a match to TRBD1. V lost 2 bases to trimming and J lost 1 base; unmatched junction nucleotides: 3. This CDR3 region has 15 residues. CDR1 is NSQYPW, CDR2 LRSPGD, per germline (reference sequence). CDR3 DNA (partial): TGCACCTGCAGTGCATACAGGGGGGAAAACACA. As protein: CTCSAYRGENT. The whole CDR3 sequence is CTCSAYRGENTEVFF.

This clone came up a few times. Gene and germline names: mouse. The read halts 4 residues ahead of the CDR3 end, with the missing end drawn from the germline J gene. Other DNA sequences in the same sample also yield this CDR3. The rearrangement uses TRBV5 and TRBJ2-2; 11 nucleotides agree with TRBD2. This CDR3 is 15 amino acids long. Trimming took 4 bases from V and 3 from J; bases not matched to a gene: 1. The germline V gene encodes CDR1 LGHNA and CDR2 YNLKQL (reference sequence). The sequenced part of the CDR3 DNA is TGTGCCAGCAGCCCGACTGGGGGGGACACCGGG. This encodes CASSPTGGDTG. The whole CDR3 sequence is CASSPTGGDTGQLYF.

On this clone: A single base separates this from a much larger clone, so it may be a read error. Mouse names are used for the genes. The sequenced fragment ends 4 residues before the CDR3 boundary, so the rest is inferred from the germline J gene. The chain employs TRBV13-1 and TRBJ2-2, with a tentative D call TRBD1 (6 bases). V was pared by 3 bases and J by 0 bases, with 9 bases between. Germline V lookup: CDR1 NSHNY, CDR2 SYGAGN. The CDR3 length is 15 residues. The CDR3 bases that were read are TGTGCCAGCAGTGCCGGGACATCAAACACCGGG. Its protein is CASSAGTSNTG. The full CDR3 protein is CASSAGTSNTGQLYF.

Concerning this clone itself: Germline and genes: mouse. The read ends 4 residues early relative to the CDR3; the germline J gene fills the gap. This sequence joins TRBV17 and TRBJ2-5; the match to TRBD2 covers 11 bases. Germline CDR1 reads MNHDT; CDR2 reads YYDKIL. The junction had 4 bases not matched to a gene; V was cut back by 2 bases and J by 0 bases. This CDR3 is built from 17 residues. The sequenced CDR3 bases are TGTGCTAGCAGTAGAAGGGACTGGGGGATTAACCAAGAC. Its translation: CASSRRDWGINQD. The CDR3 as a whole reads CASSRRDWGINQDTQYF.

As concerns this clone: All gene names here are mouse names. The read falls 4 residues short of the CDR3 end, and the missing part is taken from the germline J gene. The rearrangement joins TRBV13-1 to TRBJ2-3; 8 bases fit TRBD1. Trimming at V came to 5 bases and at J to 0 bases, leaving 5 bases not matched to a gene. The CDR3 has 15 amino acids. CDR1 and CDR2 from the germline V gene are NSHNY and SYGAGN. The CDR3 spells CASSRGLASAETLYF. Incomplete CDR3 DNA: TGTGCCAGCAGCAGGGGGCTGGCTAGTGCAGAA.